This note documents a single T cell receptor (beta chain) sequence. The data were taken from a study of blood T cell repertoires in COVID-19. For the study at large: In each case, the material was cDNA or gDNA derived from T cells, B-cell-depleted T cells, or PBMCs.

Original processing methods: Amplification from reference gene primers served as the basis for estimated nucleated cell counts. Profiled with immunoSEQ multiplex PCR; TCRdb holds only in-frame clones, not every one. V, J and clone size are taken as reported in that table, and D and trimming were inferred from the DNA itself. The table lists 190,000 or so clones, about 86% of them singletons. The sample comprised peripheral blood. The receptor comes from a woman in her 30s with active or convalescent COVID-19.

The CDR3 bases are TGTGCCAGCAGCTTAGATCGGCGTGGCAGGGAGGATGGCTACACCTTC. Translation gives CASSLDRRGREDGYTF. The genes are TRBV7-2 and TRBJ1-2; tentative D call: TRBD1 (5 bases). The CDR3 has 16 amino acids. Deletions cut 1 base from V and 6 bases from J, with 18 bases between. The germline gives CDR1 SGHTA, CDR2 FQGNSA.